This T cell receptor (beta chain) was sequenced in a study of T-cell memory formation after mild COVID-19. Note on this clonotype: What it binds is unknown.

Constant-segment-primed 5'RACE gave TCR alpha and TCR beta cDNA libraries with sample barcodes and UMIs. TCRdb passed the 5' RACE reads through MiXCR, listing each CDR3 protein once. Here the sample spans 44,000 or so distinct CDR3 sequences, about a tenth being singletons. Whole-study findings and limits: Researchers found some responding clones in pre-infection memory, a sign that cross-reactive memory joined.

CDR1 MGHDK and CDR2 SYGVNS come from the germline V gene. Trimming took 4 bases from V and 7 from J; bases not matched to a gene: 13. This CDR3 comprises 16 residues. The sequenced sample consisted of PBMCs or a T cell subset sorted from them (not recorded which). This sequence was found in an adult woman who had mild COVID-19 (a few samples of this study predate the infection). Cell type and time point are not known. This chain connects TRBV25-1 to TRBJ2-1; 7 bases map to TRBD1. The CDR3 region is CASSGEGAIVRNEQFF. In DNA form, the CDR3 reads TGTGCCAGCAGTGGAGAGGGGGCAATTGTAAGGAATGAGCAGTTCTTC.